The clone carrying this T cell receptor beta chain showed up just a few times. Its antigen is currently unknown. This entry comes from a study of T cells after yellow fever vaccination. Study information: Fractions of limited cellularity were prepared by means of SMART-Seq v4 Ultra Low Input. Study-wide findings and caveats: The secondary T-cell response peaked on day 5, not day 15, but was weaker. The appearance of a small share of clonotypes in both CD4 and CD8 compartments was observed.

Trimming removed 7 bases from V and 4 bases from J, with 15 bases in between. The CDR3 totals 14 residues. Germline V lookup: CDR1 SGHRS, CDR2 YFSETQ. 5'RACE template switching added a universal primer site and UMIs to TCR cDNA. TCRdb reprocessed the 5' RACE reads with MiXCR, giving one entry per CDR3 protein. The sample lists under 300,000 distinct CDR3 sequences; more than 6.5% were seen once. The chain is built from TRBV5-1 and TRBJ2-1, with D possibly TRBD2 on 5 matching bases. The clonotype originates from a young man who received the YFV17D yellow fever vaccine. Sequenced material: CD4+ T cells sorted from PBMCs, taken on the day of the yellow fever booster vaccination. CDR3 in amino acids: CASRSLPGYNEQFF. For the CDR3, the DNA is TGCGCCAGCCGCAGCCTGCCGGGGTACAATGAGCAGTTCTTC. Drawing the rest from reference TRBV5-1 and TRBJ2-1, the complete variable domain is KAGVTQTPRYLIKTRGQQVTLSCSPISGHRSVSWYQQTPGQGLQFLFEYFSETQRNKGNFPGRFSGRQFSNSRSEMNVSTLELGDSALYLCASRSLPGYNEQFFGPGTRLTVL.